This T cell receptor (beta chain) was recovered during a study of cytomegalovirus exposure and HLA in healthy donors. With 60 Vbeta and 13 Jbeta primers, the PCR was carried out. Measured with immunoSEQ multiplex PCR; TCRdb has only the in-frame clones, and not every one. The table lists some 220,000 clones, 70% to 85% of them singletons. The CDR3 loop spans 15 amino acids. V was cut by 8 bases and J by 6 bases, with 21 bases left in between. In germline, CDR1 is SGHNT, CDR2 YENEEA. Input material: PBMCs. The V gene is TRBV11-3, the J gene TRBJ2-3; D not resolved. The sequence derives from a woman in her 40s in good health and CMV-seronegative. CDR3 region: CASEIGRALTDTQYF. The DNA for the CDR3 is TGTGCCAGCGAAATTGGTAGAGCTCTCACGGATACGCAGTATTTT.